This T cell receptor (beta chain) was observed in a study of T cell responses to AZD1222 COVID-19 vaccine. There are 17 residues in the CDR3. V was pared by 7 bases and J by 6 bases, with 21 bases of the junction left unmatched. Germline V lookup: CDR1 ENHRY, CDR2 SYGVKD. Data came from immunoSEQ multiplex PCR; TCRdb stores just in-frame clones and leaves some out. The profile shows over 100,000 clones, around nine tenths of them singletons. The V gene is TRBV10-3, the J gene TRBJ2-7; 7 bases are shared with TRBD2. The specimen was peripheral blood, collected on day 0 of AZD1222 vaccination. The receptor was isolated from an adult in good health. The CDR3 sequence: CAIILLGRGCISSEQYF. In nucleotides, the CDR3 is TGTGCCATCATCCTATTGGGGAGGGGATGCATATCATCCGAGCAGTACTTC.